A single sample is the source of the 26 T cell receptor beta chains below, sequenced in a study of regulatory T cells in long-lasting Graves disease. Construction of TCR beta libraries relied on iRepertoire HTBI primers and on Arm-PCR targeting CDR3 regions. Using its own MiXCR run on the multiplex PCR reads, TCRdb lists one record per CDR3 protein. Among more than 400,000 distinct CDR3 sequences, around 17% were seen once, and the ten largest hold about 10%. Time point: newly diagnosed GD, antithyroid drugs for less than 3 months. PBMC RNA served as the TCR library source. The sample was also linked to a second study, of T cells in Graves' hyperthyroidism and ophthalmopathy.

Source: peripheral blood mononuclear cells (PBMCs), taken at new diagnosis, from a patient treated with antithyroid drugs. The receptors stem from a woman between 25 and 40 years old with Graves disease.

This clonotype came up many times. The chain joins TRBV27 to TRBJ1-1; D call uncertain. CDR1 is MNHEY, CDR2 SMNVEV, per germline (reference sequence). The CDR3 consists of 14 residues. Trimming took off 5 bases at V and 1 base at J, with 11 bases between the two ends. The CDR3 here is CASSTNLENTEAFF. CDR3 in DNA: TGTGCCAGCAGTACCAACCTCGAGAACACTGAAGCTTTCTTT.

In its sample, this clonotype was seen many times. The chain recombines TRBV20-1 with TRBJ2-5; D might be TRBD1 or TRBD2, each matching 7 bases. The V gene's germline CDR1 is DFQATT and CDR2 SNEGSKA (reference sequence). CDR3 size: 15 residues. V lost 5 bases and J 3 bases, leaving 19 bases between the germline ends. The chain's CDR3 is CSAPPTSRGKETQYF. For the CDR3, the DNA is TGCAGTGCTCCCCCGACTAGCAGGGGGAAAGAGACCCAGTACTTC.

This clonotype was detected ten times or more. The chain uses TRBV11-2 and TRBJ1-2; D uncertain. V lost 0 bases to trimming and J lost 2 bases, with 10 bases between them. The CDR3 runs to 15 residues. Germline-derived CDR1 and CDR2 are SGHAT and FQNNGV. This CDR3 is CASSLDPAKNYGYTF. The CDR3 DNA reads TGTGCCAGCAGCTTAGACCCCGCTAAGAACTATGGCTACACCTTC.

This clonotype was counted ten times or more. DNA of the CDR3: TGTGCCAGCCATGACAGGGGCATGACAGATACGCAGTATTTT. Translation: CASHDRGMTDTQYF. The V call is TRBV2, the J call TRBJ2-3; 8 bases match TRBD1. CDR3 size: 14 residues. V lost 8 bases, J lost 3 bases, and 7 bases stayed unmatched. The germline CDR1 and CDR2 sequences are SNHLY and FYNNEI.

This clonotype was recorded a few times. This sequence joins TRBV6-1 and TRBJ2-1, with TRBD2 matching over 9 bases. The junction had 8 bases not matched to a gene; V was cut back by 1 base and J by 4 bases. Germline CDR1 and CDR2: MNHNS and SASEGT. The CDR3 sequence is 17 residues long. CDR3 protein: CASSEGASGRRYNEQFF. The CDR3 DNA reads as TGTGCCAGCAGTGAAGGGGCAAGCGGGAGGCGGTACAATGAGCAGTTCTTC.

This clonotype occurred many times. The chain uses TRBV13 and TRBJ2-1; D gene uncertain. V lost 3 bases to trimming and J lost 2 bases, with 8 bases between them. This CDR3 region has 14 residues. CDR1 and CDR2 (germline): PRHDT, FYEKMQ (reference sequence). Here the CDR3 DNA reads TGTGCCAGCAGCTTCCGACTGACCTACAATGAGCAGTTCTTC. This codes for CASSFRLTYNEQFF. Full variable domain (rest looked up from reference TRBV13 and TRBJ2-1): AAGVIQSPRHLIKEKRETATLKCYPIPRHDTVYWYQQGPGQDPQFLISFYEKMQSDKGSIPDRFSAQQFSDYHSELNMSSLELGDSALYFCASSFRLTYNEQFFGPGTRLTVL.

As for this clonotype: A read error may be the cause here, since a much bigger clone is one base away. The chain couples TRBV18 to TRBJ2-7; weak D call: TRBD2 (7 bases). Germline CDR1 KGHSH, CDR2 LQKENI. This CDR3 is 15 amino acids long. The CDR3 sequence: CASSPSGGASYERYF. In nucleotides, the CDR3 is TGTGCCAGCTCACCATCGGGGGGCGCTTCCTACGAGCGGTACTTC.

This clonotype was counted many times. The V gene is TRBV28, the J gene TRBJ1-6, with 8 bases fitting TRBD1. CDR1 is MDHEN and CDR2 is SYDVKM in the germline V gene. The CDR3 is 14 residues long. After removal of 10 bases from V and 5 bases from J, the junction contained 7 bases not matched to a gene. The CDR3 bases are TGTGCCATCGCGACAGGGGCGAATAATTCACCCCTCCACTTT. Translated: CAIATGANNSPLHF.

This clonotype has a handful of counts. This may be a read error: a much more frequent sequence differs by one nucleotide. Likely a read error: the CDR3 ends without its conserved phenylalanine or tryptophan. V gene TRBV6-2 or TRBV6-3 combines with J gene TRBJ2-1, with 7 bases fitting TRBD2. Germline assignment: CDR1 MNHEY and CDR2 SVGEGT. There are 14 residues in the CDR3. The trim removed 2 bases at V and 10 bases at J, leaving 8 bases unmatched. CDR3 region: CASSYPRTSREQFS. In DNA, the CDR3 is TGTGCCAGCAGTTACCCCCGGACTAGTAGGGAGCAGTTCTCC.

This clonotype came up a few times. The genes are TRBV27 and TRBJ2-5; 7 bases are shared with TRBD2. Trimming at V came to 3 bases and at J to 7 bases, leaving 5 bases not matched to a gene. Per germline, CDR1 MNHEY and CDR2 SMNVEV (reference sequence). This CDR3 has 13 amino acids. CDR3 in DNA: TGTGCCAGCAGTTTTTTCCCGGGGGGGACCCAGTACTTC. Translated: CASSFFPGGTQYF.

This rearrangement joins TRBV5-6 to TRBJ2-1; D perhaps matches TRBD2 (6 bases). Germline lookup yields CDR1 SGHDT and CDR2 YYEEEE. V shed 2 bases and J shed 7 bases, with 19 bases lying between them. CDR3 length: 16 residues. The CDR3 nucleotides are TGTGCCAGCAGCTTAACGGCGGGGTGGGATAATAATGAGCAGTTCTTC. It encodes CASSLTAGWDNNEQFF.

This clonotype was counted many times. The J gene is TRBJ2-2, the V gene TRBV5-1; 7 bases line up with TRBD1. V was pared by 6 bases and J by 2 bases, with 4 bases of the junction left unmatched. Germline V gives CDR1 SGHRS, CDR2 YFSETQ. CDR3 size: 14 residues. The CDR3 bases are TGCGCCAGCATGGGGGACAGAAACACCGGGGAGCTGTTTTTT. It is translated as CASMGDRNTGELFF.

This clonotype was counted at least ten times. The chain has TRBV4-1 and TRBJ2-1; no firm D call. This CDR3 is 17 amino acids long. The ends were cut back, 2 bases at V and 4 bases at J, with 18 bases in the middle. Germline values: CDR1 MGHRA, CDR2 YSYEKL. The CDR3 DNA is TGCGCCAGCAGCCAAAGGTTTCAACAGCCGAAATACAATGAGCAGTTCTTC. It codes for CASSQRFQQPKYNEQFF.

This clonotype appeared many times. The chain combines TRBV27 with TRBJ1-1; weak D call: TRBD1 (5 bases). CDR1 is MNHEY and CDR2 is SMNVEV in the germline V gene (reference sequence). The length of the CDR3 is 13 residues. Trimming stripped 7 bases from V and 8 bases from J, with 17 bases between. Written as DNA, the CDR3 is TGTGCCAGCACCTCCGCGTCCAGGGAAGAAGCTTTCTTT. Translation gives CASTSASREEAFF.

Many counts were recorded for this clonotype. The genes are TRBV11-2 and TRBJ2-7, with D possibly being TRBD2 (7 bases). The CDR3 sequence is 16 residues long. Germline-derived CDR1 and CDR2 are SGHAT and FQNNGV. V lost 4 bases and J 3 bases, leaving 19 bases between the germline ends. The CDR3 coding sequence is TGTGCCAGCAGCTCAGCAGGAAAGCGGGACAACTACGAGCAGTACTTC. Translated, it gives CASSSAGKRDNYEQYF.

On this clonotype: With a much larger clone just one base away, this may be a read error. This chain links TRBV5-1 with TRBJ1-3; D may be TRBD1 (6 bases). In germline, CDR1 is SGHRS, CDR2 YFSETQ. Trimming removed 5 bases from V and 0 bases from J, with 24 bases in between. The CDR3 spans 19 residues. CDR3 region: CASSPGHSYLLPSGNTIYF. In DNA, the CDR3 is TGCGCCAGCAGTCCGGGACATAGCTACTTATTACCCTCTGGAAACACCATATATTTT.

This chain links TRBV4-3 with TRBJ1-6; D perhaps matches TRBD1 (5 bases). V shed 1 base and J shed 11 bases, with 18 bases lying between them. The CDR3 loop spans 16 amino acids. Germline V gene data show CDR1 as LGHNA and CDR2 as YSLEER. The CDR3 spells CASSQGPGVGGTPLHF. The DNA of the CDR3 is TGCGCCAGCAGCCAAGGACCAGGCGTCGGGGGTACACCCCTCCACTTT.

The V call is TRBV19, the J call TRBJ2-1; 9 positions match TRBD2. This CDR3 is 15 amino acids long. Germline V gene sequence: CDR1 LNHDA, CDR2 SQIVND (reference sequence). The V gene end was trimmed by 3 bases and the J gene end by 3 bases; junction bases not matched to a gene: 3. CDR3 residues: CASSMGSGSYNEQFF. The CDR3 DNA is TGTGCCAGTAGTATGGGTAGCGGGAGCTACAATGAGCAGTTCTTC.

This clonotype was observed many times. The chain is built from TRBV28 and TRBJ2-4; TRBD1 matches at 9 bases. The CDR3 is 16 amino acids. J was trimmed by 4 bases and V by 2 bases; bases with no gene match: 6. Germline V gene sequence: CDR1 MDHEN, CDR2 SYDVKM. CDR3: CASSLPRDRAKNIQYF. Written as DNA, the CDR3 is TGTGCCAGCAGTTTACCTCGGGACAGGGCGAAAAACATTCAGTACTTC.

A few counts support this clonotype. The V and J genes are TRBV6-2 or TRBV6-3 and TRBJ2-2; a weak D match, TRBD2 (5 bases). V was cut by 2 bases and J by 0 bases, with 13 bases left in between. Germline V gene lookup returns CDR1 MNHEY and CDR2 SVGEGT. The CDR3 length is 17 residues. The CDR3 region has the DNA TGTGCCAGCAGTTACAATGGAGGCGGTACGAACACCGGGGAGCTGTTTTTT. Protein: CASSYNGGGTNTGELFF.

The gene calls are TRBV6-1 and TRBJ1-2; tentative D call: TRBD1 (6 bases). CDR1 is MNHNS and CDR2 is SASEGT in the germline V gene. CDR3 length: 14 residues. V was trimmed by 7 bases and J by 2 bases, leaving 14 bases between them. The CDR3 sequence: CASKGTPSNYGYTF. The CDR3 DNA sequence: TGTGCCAGCAAGGGGACACCTTCAAACTATGGCTACACCTTC.

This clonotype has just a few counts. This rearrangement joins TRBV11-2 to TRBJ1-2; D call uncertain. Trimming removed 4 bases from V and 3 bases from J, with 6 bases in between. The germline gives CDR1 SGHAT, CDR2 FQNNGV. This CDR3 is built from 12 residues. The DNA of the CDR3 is TGTGCCAGCAGCTCGGAGGACTATGGCTACACCTTC. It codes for CASSSEDYGYTF.

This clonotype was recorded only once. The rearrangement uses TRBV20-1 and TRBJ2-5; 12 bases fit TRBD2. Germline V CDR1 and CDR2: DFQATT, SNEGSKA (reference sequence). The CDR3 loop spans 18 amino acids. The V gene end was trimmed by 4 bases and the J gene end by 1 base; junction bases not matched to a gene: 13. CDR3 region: CSATGTSGQGGRQETQYF. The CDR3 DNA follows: TGCAGTGCTACCGGGACTAGCGGGCAGGGCGGGCGCCAAGAGACCCAGTACTTC.

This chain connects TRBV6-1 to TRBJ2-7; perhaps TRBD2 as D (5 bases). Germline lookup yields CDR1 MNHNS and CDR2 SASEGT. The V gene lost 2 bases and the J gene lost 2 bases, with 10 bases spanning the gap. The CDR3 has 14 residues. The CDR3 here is CASSEYAGAYEQYF. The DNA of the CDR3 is TGTGCCAGCAGTGAATATGCCGGGGCCTACGAGCAGTACTTC.

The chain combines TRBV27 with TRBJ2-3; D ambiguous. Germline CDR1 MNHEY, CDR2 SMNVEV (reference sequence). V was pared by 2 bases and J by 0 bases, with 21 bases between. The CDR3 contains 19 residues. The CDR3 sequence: CASSLSLATHLYSTDTQYF. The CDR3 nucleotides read TGTGCCAGCAGTTTAAGTCTGGCCACTCATCTTTACAGCACAGATACGCAGTATTTT.

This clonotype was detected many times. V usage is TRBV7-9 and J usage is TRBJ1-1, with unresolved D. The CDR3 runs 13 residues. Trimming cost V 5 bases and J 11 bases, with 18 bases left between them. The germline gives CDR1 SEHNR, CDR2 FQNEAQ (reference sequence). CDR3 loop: CASSRPLTTGAFF. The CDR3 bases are TGTGCCAGCAGCCGACCACTTACTACTGGGGCTTTCTTT. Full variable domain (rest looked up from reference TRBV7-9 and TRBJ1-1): DTGVSQNPRHKITKRGQNVTFRCDPISEHNRLYWYRQTLGQGPEFLTYFQNEAQLEKSRLLSDRFSAERPKGSFSTLEIQRTEQGDSAMYLCASSRPLTTGAFFGQGTRLTVV.